This is a list of T cell receptor beta chains from one sample in a study of cytomegalovirus exposure and HLA in healthy donors. The method was immunoSEQ multiplex PCR; TCRdb's version includes in-frame clones alone and lacks a portion of them. The data contain 95,000 to 120,000 clones, approximately 96% of them singletons. Sequenced sample: PBMCs. These receptors originate from a woman between 18 and 29 years old in good health and CMV-seronegative. The CDR3 runs from the conserved cysteine through the conserved F or W. A D gene is named only where the DNA matches it firmly. Clone size is given for some rows only: seen once, a few or many times, or a class if the clone is expanded.

size: .
D: TRBD2
J: TRBJ2-1
V: TRBV30
CDR3: CAWIIRGDPLYEQFF
DNA: TGTGCCTGGATAATCCGGGGGGACCCCCTTTATGAGCAGTTCTTC

size: once
D: .
J: TRBJ1-2
V: TRBV27
CDR3: CASSRGGSGGKNGYTF
DNA: TGTGCCAGCAGTCGGGGGGGCTCGGGGGGAAAGAATGGCTACACCTTC

size: .
D: TRBD1
J: TRBJ1-1
V: TRBV10-3
CDR3: CAIRGTGKGNTEAFF
DNA: TGTGCCATCAGGGGGACAGGGAAGGGGAACACTGAAGCTTTCTTT

size: .
D: TRBD1
J: TRBJ1-4
V: TRBV15
CDR3: CATSRARLDRDATNEKLFF
DNA: TGTGCCACCAGCAGAGCCCGCTTGGACAGGGACGCAACTAATGAAAAACTGTTTTTT

size: .
D: .
J: TRBJ2-7
V: TRBV15
CDR3: CARPFFTEGEQYF
DNA: TGTGCCAGGCCGTTCTTTACCGAGGGAGAGCAGTACTTC

size: .
D: TRBD2
J: TRBJ2-3
V: TRBV7-8
CDR3: CASRLAGGGDTQYF
DNA: TGTGCCAGCAGACTAGCGGGGGGCGGAGATACGCAGTATTTT

size: .
D: .
J: TRBJ1-5
V: TRBV30
CDR3: CAWNRGINQPQHF
DNA: TGTGCCTGGAACCGGGGGATCAATCAGCCCCAGCATTTT

size: .
D: .
J: TRBJ1-1
V: TRBV9
CDR3: CASSVVDRNTEAFF
DNA: TGTGCCAGCAGCGTAGTTGACAGAAACACTGAAGCTTTCTTT

size: .
D: TRBD1
J: TRBJ2-5
V: TRBV28
CDR3: CATRGTGDFQETQYF
DNA: TGTGCCACTCGGGGGACAGGGGATTTCCAAGAGACCCAGTACTTC

size: once
D: TRBD1
J: TRBJ1-5
V: TRBV6-5
CDR3: CASSSGTDYSNQPQHF
DNA: TGTGCCAGCAGTTCTGGGACAGACTATAGCAATCAGCCCCAGCATTTT

size: .
D: .
J: TRBJ2-2
V: TRBV4-1
CDR3: CASSPDKANTGELFF
DNA: TGCGCCAGCAGCCCCGACAAAGCGAACACCGGGGAGCTGTTTTTT

size: .
D: TRBD1
J: TRBJ1-3
V: TRBV4-2
CDR3: CASSPIFSPGGGNTIYF
DNA: TGTGCCAGCAGCCCAATTTTTTCTCCAGGGGGTGGAAACACCATATATTTT

size: .
D: TRBD2
J: TRBJ2-3
V: TRBV5-4
CDR3: CASSTPGASGGPNTQYF
DNA: TGTGCCAGCAGCACTCCTGGGGCTAGCGGGGGGCCCAATACGCAGTATTTT

size: .
D: .
J: TRBJ2-7
V: TRBV23-1
CDR3: CASTRGEQYF
DNA: TGCGCCAGCACCAGGGGCGAGCAGTACTTC

size: .
D: .
J: TRBJ1-2
V: TRBV19
CDR3: CASSKTGLGGYTF
DNA: TGTGCCAGTAGCAAAACAGGGCTCGGTGGCTACACCTTC

size: .
D: .
J: TRBJ1-1
V: TRBV27
CDR3: CASSFRENTEAFF
DNA: TGTGCCAGCAGTTTTCGGGAGAACACTGAAGCTTTCTTT

size: .
D: .
J: TRBJ2-1
V: TRBV28
CDR3: CASSLGGTVDFF
DNA: TGTGCCAGCAGTTTAGGGGGGACGGTAGATTTCTTC

size: .
D: .
J: TRBJ1-5
V: TRBV5-5
CDR3: CASSFSPEGNQPQHF
DNA: TGTGCCAGCAGCTTTTCTCCGGAGGGCAATCAGCCCCAGCATTTT

size: .
D: TRBD1
J: TRBJ2-5
V: TRBV2
CDR3: CASSNRGIETQYF
DNA: TGTGCCAGCAGCAACAGGGGAATTGAGACCCAGTACTTC

size: once
D: .
J: TRBJ2-3
V: TRBV6-4
CDR3: CASSRDTEGTQYF
DNA: TGTGCCAGCAGTCGCGACACCGAAGGTACGCAGTATTTT

size: .
D: TRBD2
J: TRBJ2-7
V: TRBV6-1
CDR3: CASILLAGVSYEQYF
DNA: TGTGCCAGCATCTTACTAGCGGGGGTCTCCTACGAGCAGTACTTC

size: .
D: .
J: TRBJ1-1
V: TRBV19
CDR3: CASIPLRNTEAFF
DNA: TGTGCCAGTATCCCCCTTAGGAACACTGAAGCTTTCTTT